This record concerns one T cell receptor (beta chain) sequence. This sample is drawn from a study of control samples from healthy donors and cancer patients. TCRdb's table, derived via immunoSEQ multiplex PCR, lists solely in-frame clones and lacks some. The data show around 93,000 clones, about nine tenths seen once. The material sequenced was blood. This receptor was obtained from a human donor in good health. The donor label of this sample is uncertain.

CDR3 in amino acids: CSDPREAKGELFF. DNA for the CDR3: TGCAGCGACCCCCGGGAGGCCAAAGGGGAGCTGTTTTTT. The chain recombines TRBV29-1 with TRBJ2-2; TRBD2 agrees at 7 bases. The germline CDR1 and CDR2 sequences are SQVTM and ANQGSEA. The CDR3 contains 13 residues. J gave up 8 bases and V 7 bases, and 10 bases lay outside the gene matches.